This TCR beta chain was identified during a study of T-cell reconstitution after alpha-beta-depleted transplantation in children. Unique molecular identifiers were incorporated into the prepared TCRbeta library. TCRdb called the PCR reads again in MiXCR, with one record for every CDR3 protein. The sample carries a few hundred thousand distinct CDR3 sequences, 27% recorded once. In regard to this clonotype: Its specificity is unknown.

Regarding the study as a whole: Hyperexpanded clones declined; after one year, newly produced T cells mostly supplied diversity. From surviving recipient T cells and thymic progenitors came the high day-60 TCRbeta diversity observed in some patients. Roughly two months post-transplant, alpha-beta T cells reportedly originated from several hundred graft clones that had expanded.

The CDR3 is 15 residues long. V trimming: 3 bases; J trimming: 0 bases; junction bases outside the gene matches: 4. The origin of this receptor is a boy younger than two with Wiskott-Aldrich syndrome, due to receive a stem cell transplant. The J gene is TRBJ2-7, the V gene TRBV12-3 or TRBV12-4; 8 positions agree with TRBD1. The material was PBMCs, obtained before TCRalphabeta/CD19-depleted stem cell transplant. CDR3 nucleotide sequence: TGTGCCAGCAGTTTGACAGGGGTGAGCTCCTACGAGCAGTACTTC. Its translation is CASSLTGVSSYEQYF.